The 32 T cell receptor beta chains listed next were all sequenced from one sample in a study of T cell responses to AZD1222 COVID-19 vaccine. Profiling relied on immunoSEQ multiplex PCR, and the TCRdb table lists in-frame clones only, not all of them. The table has 84,000 or so clones, about 85% seen once. The starting material was peripheral blood, obtained on day 0 of AZD1222 vaccination. The receptors stem from an adult in good health.

The chain uses TRBV6-5 and TRBJ1-2; a weak D match, TRBD1 (6 bases). The V gene lost 6 bases and the J gene lost 8 bases, with 16 bases spanning the gap. There are 13 residues in the CDR3. Germline assignment: CDR1 MNHEY and CDR2 SVGAGI. The CDR3 nucleotides read TGTGCCAGCAGCTCAGGGGCCCCGCGCGGCTACACCTTC. Translating it yields CASSSGAPRGYTF.

V and J are TRBV10-3 and TRBJ1-5; no clear D gene. The CDR3 runs 13 residues. Germline loops: CDR1 ENHRY, CDR2 SYGVKD. Trimming left V 4 bases short and J 6 bases short, with 10 bases between. CDR3 in amino acids: CAISGEGTQPQHF. The CDR3 DNA is TGTGCCATCAGTGGTGAAGGCACTCAGCCCCAGCATTTT.

The chain is built from TRBV19 and TRBJ1-3; D ambiguous. Germline CDR1 is LNHDA and CDR2 is SQIVND (reference sequence). CDR3 length: 16 residues. V dropped 4 bases and J dropped 0 bases, with 13 bases sitting between them. The CDR3 is CASSNLVGSSGNTIYF. The CDR3 DNA reads TGTGCCAGTAGTAACCTGGTGGGGAGCTCTGGAAACACCATATATTTT.

The chain employs TRBV3-1 (or the pseudogene TRBV3-2) and TRBJ2-2; D is uncertain. The V gene lost 2 bases and the J gene lost 3 bases, with 13 bases spanning the gap. The CDR3 runs to 16 residues. Germline-derived CDR1 and CDR2 are LGHDT and YNNKEL (reference sequence). The CDR3 here is CASSQYSAEDTGELFF. The CDR3 region has the DNA TGTGCCAGCAGCCAATATTCCGCAGAAGACACCGGGGAGCTGTTTTTT.

This chain links TRBV5-1 with TRBJ2-7; 7 positions match TRBD1. V lost 0 bases and J lost 3; bases outside the gene matches: 3. CDR1 and CDR2 (germline): SGHRS, YFSETQ. CDR3 length: 14 residues. The CDR3 nucleotides are TGCGCCAGCAGCTTGGCTACAGGGGACTACGAGCAGTACTTC. It translates to CASSLATGDYEQYF. The full variable domain, in which reference TRBV5-1 and TRBJ2-7 provide the parts outside the CDR3, is KAGVTQTPRYLIKTRGQQVTLSCSPISGHRSVSWYQQTPGQGLQFLFEYFSETQRNKGNFPGRFSGRQFSNSRSEMNVSTLELGDSALYLCASSLATGDYEQYFGPGTRLTVT.

This chain uses TRBV7-2 with TRBJ1-5, with 7 positions matching TRBD1. Looked up from germline, CDR1 is SGHTA and CDR2 is FQGNSA. The CDR3 is made up of 15 amino acids. With V trimmed by 3 bases and J by 5 bases, 7 bases remained unmatched. The CDR3 sequence is CASSLRSGGDQPQHF. For the CDR3, the DNA is TGTGCCAGCAGCTTGAGGTCAGGGGGAGATCAGCCCCAGCATTTT.

V usage is TRBV30 and J usage is TRBJ2-1; 11 bases line up with TRBD2. Germline V gene data show CDR1 as GTSNPN and CDR2 as SVGIG (reference sequence). The CDR3 runs 22 residues. Losses at the gene ends were 4 bases for V and 0 bases for J; bases not matched to a gene: 23. This chain's CDR3 is CAWTTRGTSGPRVKSSYNEQFF. The CDR3 DNA follows: TGTGCCTGGACCACGAGGGGGACTAGCGGACCAAGAGTCAAAAGCTCCTACAATGAGCAGTTCTTC.

The chain employs TRBV9 and TRBJ1-2; D remains ambiguous. CDR1 and CDR2 (germline): SGDLS, YYNGEE. CDR3 length: 14 residues. V shed 4 bases and J shed 2 bases, with 12 bases lying between them. The CDR3 reads CASSSPGENYGYTF. CDR3 nucleotide sequence: TGTGCCAGCAGCTCACCCGGGGAGAACTATGGCTACACCTTC.

This clone showed up just once. The J gene is TRBJ2-7, the V gene TRBV6-5; D call uncertain. Trimming cost V 5 bases and J 6 bases, with 14 bases left between them. The CDR3 spans 13 residues. Germline V gene data show CDR1 as MNHEY and CDR2 as SVGAGI. The CDR3 region is CASSLDTPGEQYF. DNA for the CDR3: TGTGCCAGCAGTCTAGACACCCCCGGCGAGCAGTACTTC.

This clone was seen once. The chain couples TRBV5-8 to TRBJ2-5; D is perhaps TRBD1 (6 bases). Germline CDR1 is SGHTS and CDR2 is YDEGEE. With 2 bases removed from V and 7 bases from J, the gap between germline ends came to 15 bases. The CDR3 consists of 14 residues. The CDR3 protein is CASSFNREYATQYF. The CDR3 nucleotides read TGTGCCAGCAGCTTTAACAGGGAATATGCGACCCAGTACTTC.

This clone was counted a single time. The chain combines TRBV20-1 with TRBJ1-1; D is perhaps TRBD1 (5 bases). Between the trimmed V and J ends, which lost 4 bases and 5 bases, there was a span of 8 bases. Germline values: CDR1 DFQATT, CDR2 SNEGSKA (reference sequence). The length of the CDR3 is 11 residues. In nucleotides, the CDR3 is TGCAGTGCTAAAGGGGAAACTGAAGCTTTCTTT. As protein: CSAKGETEAFF.

The J gene is TRBJ2-3, the V gene TRBV7-6; D is ambiguous. V lost 5 bases to trimming and J lost 6 bases, with 15 bases between them. CDR3 length: 14 amino acids. Germline assignment: CDR1 SGHVS and CDR2 FNYEAQ. This CDR3 reads CASSQDPLQDTQYF. CDR3 bases: TGTGCCAGCAGCCAGGACCCTCTTCAGGATACGCAGTATTTT.

This clone was counted between two and nine times. This specimen includes other DNA sequences encoding the same CDR3. The chain joins TRBV19 to TRBJ2-7; D gene uncertain. The V gene lost 3 bases and the J gene lost 2 bases, with 8 bases spanning the gap. Per the germline V gene, CDR1 is LNHDA and CDR2 is SQIVND (reference sequence). The CDR3 covers 13 residues. The CDR3 DNA sequence: TGTGCCAGTAGTATCGGGCACCCCTACGAGCAGTACTTC. Encoded protein: CASSIGHPYEQYF. Variable domain in full (rest from reference TRBV19 and TRBJ2-7): DGGITQSPKYLFRKEGQNVTLSCEQNLNHDAMYWYRQDPGQGLRLIYYSQIVNDFQKGDIAEGYSVSREKKESFPLTVTSAQKNPTAFYLCASSIGHPYEQYFGPGTRLTVT.

The chain couples TRBV29-1 to TRBJ1-1, with D maybe TRBD1 (5 bases). The V and J ends lost 4 bases and 6 bases respectively, with 12 bases between them. The CDR3 sequence is 12 residues long. From germline, CDR1 is SQVTM and CDR2 ANQGSEA. This CDR3 is CSVATGRAEAFF. In nucleotides, the CDR3 is TGCAGCGTTGCAACGGGGCGCGCTGAAGCTTTCTTT.

The chain couples TRBV7-9 to TRBJ1-2; D remains unclear. Germline V CDR1 and CDR2: SEHNR, FQNEAQ (reference sequence). Trimming cost V 7 bases and J 6 bases, with 21 bases left between them. The CDR3 sequence is 15 residues long. Here the CDR3 reads CASTPTWNTDHGYTF. For the CDR3, the DNA is TGTGCCAGCACCCCCACCTGGAATACCGATCATGGCTACACCTTC.

V usage is TRBV18 and J usage is TRBJ1-2; 7 bases agree with TRBD1. After removal of 3 bases from V and 8 bases from J, the junction contained 9 bases not matched to a gene. This CDR3 has 14 residues. Germline loops: CDR1 KGHSH, CDR2 LQKENI. The CDR3 sequence is CASSPTPGQHGYTF. The DNA of the CDR3 is TGTGCCAGCTCACCTACGCCGGGACAGCACGGCTACACCTTC.

The genes are TRBV27 and TRBJ2-7; 12 bases agree with TRBD2. CDR1 MNHEY and CDR2 SMNVEV come from the germline V gene (reference sequence). The CDR3 totals 15 residues. Trimming took 4 bases from V and 4 from J; bases not matched to a gene: 5. The CDR3: CASSSLTSGSYEQYF. As DNA, the CDR3 is TGTGCCAGCAGTTCTCTGACTAGCGGGAGTTACGAGCAGTACTTC.

The chain links TRBV9 to TRBJ2-3; D tentatively fits TRBD1 or TRBD2 (5 bases each). Between the trimmed V and J ends, which lost 6 bases and 0 bases, there was a span of 8 bases. The CDR3 has 13 amino acids. In germline, CDR1 is SGDLS, CDR2 YYNGEE. CDR3 DNA sequence: TGTGCCAGCACCGGGACCAGCACAGATACGCAGTATTTT. It encodes CASTGTSTDTQYF.

The CDR3 DNA follows: TGTGCCAGCAGCGTAGCTGAGGGGACAGGGAATTCACCCCTCCACTTT. It yields the protein CASSVAEGTGNSPLHF. This chain joins TRBV9 and TRBJ1-6, with TRBD1 identical over 9 bases. The CDR3 runs to 16 residues. V was pared by 0 bases and J by 7 bases, with 5 bases of the junction left unmatched. CDR1 and CDR2 (germline): SGDLS, YYNGEE.

This rearrangement joins TRBV10-3 to TRBJ2-7, with D possibly called TRBD1 or TRBD2 (5 bases each). The CDR3 contains 14 residues. The V end was cut by 8 bases, the J end by 7 bases, with 21 bases between. Germline lookup yields CDR1 ENHRY and CDR2 SYGVKD. For the CDR3, the DNA is TGTGCCATCGGAAAAAGGGACCTAACGGGGGAGCAGTACTTC. Protein: CAIGKRDLTGEQYF.

The chain has TRBV12-5 and TRBJ1-1; maybe TRBD1 (5 bases). The germline V gene encodes CDR1 LGHNT and CDR2 FRNRAP. Trimming left V 5 bases short and J 1 base short, with 11 bases between. This CDR3 has 14 residues. This CDR3 reads CASGALTGNTEAFF. CDR3 nucleotide sequence: TGTGCTAGTGGTGCCCTAACAGGGAACACTGAAGCTTTCTTT.

V usage is TRBV7-2 and J usage is TRBJ1-1; the D gene is possibly TRBD1 (5 bases). This CDR3 region has 15 residues. Looked up from germline, CDR1 is SGHTA and CDR2 is FQGNSA. Deletions cut 5 bases from V and 5 bases from J, with 18 bases between. The CDR3 nucleotides read TGTGCCAGCAGCCCCAAGGCTGTAGGGGAGACTGAAGCTTTCTTT. Protein sequence: CASSPKAVGETEAFF.

This clone showed up just a few times. The gene calls are TRBV5-1 and TRBJ2-2; D not certain. Germline V gives CDR1 SGHRS, CDR2 YFSETQ. V was pared by 0 bases and J by 1 base, with 4 bases between. The CDR3 covers 14 residues. The CDR3 is CASSLEGNTGELFF. Written as DNA, the CDR3 is TGCGCCAGCAGCTTGGAAGGGAACACCGGGGAGCTGTTTTTT.

The V gene is TRBV7-9, the J gene TRBJ2-7; no definite D call. V lost 5 bases and J 5 bases, leaving 7 bases between the germline ends. This CDR3 region has 11 residues. CDR1 is SEHNR and CDR2 is FQNEAQ in the germline V gene (reference sequence). The CDR3, as DNA: TGTGCCAGCAGCAATCTGGACGAGCAGTACTTC. Amino acids: CASSNLDEQYF.

In its sample, this clone was seen a few times. The chain combines TRBV19 with TRBJ2-5; the match to TRBD2 covers 9 bases. The CDR3 extends over 13 amino acids. Germline CDR1 reads LNHDA; CDR2 reads SQIVND (reference sequence). V lost 9 bases, J lost 5 bases, and 7 bases stayed unmatched. The CDR3 spells CASSGTSRETQYF. The CDR3 DNA reads as TGTGCCAGCAGCGGGACTAGCAGGGAGACCCAGTACTTC.

On this clone itself: The junction shows a germline mismatch at one end, possibly a read error. J is TRBJ1-6 and V is TRBV20-1; tentative D call: TRBD1 (5 bases). This CDR3 contains 11 residues. The germline CDR1 and CDR2 sequences are DFQATT and SNEGSKA (reference sequence). This CDR3 is CSAGTRSSLHF. The CDR3 DNA follows: TGCAGTGCTGGGACGCGTTCATCCCTCCACTTT.

The CDR3 protein is CASSGDNGGSYEQYF. The CDR3, as DNA: TGTGCCAGCAGCGGAGACAACGGGGGATCCTACGAGCAGTACTTC. The V gene is TRBV5-4, the J gene TRBJ2-7; D possibly corresponds to TRBD2 (6 bases). Trimming stripped 4 bases from V and 1 base from J, with 15 bases between. The CDR3 sequence is 15 residues long. Germline-derived CDR1 and CDR2 are SGHNT and YYREEE (reference sequence).

The genes are TRBV3-1 (or the pseudogene TRBV3-2) and TRBJ1-4, with no clear D. V lost 3 bases and J 4 bases, leaving 24 bases between the germline ends. The CDR3 runs to 19 residues. In germline, CDR1 is LGHDT, CDR2 YNNKEL (reference sequence). The chain's CDR3 is CASSQTYLSSGPNNEKLFF. The CDR3 bases are TGTGCCAGCAGCCAGACCTACCTTTCCAGCGGCCCAAATAATGAAAAACTGTTTTTT.

CDR3 sequence reads: CASSPDRATGELFF. The CDR3 DNA reads as TGTGCCAGCTCACCGGACAGGGCGACCGGGGAGCTGTTTTTT. This sequence joins TRBV18 and TRBJ2-2; TRBD1 matches at 8 bases. This CDR3 region has 14 residues. J gave up 5 bases and V 3 bases, and 2 bases lay outside the gene matches. Germline loops: CDR1 KGHSH, CDR2 LQKENI.

The chain is built from TRBV28 and TRBJ1-2; D is undetermined. Trimming left V 4 bases short and J 5 bases short, with 8 bases between. Germline CDR1 is MDHEN and CDR2 is SYDVKM. The CDR3 is made up of 12 amino acids. This CDR3 is CASSSPEYGYTF. The DNA of the CDR3 is TGTGCCAGCAGTTCCCCGGAGTATGGCTACACCTTC.

This chain connects TRBV6-1 to TRBJ2-3, with a weak D call TRBD1 (5 bases). In germline, CDR1 is MNHNS, CDR2 SASEGT. The V and J ends lost 2 bases and 3 bases respectively, with 15 bases between them. The CDR3 extends over 16 amino acids. CDR3: CASSERGVGPTDTQYF. Here the CDR3 DNA reads TGTGCCAGCAGTGAAAGGGGCGTCGGGCCTACAGATACGCAGTATTTT.

The chain carries TRBV12-5 and TRBJ1-5, with D perhaps TRBD1 (6 bases). CDR1 and CDR2 (germline): LGHNT, FRNRAP. Deletions cut 4 bases from V and 0 bases from J, with 22 bases between. The length of the CDR3 is 19 residues. The CDR3 sequence: CASGWLFGGRGDSNQPQHF. The CDR3 nucleotides read TGTGCTAGTGGTTGGTTGTTCGGGGGGCGCGGGGATAGCAATCAGCCCCAGCATTTT.